Here is one T cell receptor beta chain with its context. Its antigen remains undetermined. No clone much larger than this one lies a single base away; base qualities are absent. CDR1 and CDR2 (SGDLS, YYNGEE) derive from the germline V gene. Relative to germline, V is missing 1 base and J is missing 5 bases, with 5 bases of the junction outside any gene match. Its CDR3 holds 16 amino acids, cysteine through phenylalanine. The retained sequence is limited to the CDR3, 48 bases, with the frame set at the first base. The sample originates from a study of blood T cell repertoires in COVID-19 (dated by TCRdb to 2018 to 2020). With respect to the entire study: Collaborator samples came from the United States, Italy and Spain and covered acute and convalescent phases of COVID-19. The material from the prospective study consisted of cDNA or gDNA derived from T cells, B-cell-depleted T cells, or PBMCs. Deeply sampled blood TCRbeta repertoires from subjects exposed to, actively infected with, or recovered from COVID-19 were included in the dataset. The repertoires were released in a freely available public database intended as a resource for research on the immune response to SARS-CoV-2. Samples came from the ongoing ImmuneRACE study (first 160 participants) plus 1,254 subjects from 6 global collaborators. Sample metadata almost always included a de-identified subject ID, COVID-19 status, age in years and sex. Where HLA class I and class II types were available, the types were taken from metadata supplied by the sample provider, not from assay-based typing.

The immunoSEQ Assay, a bias-controlled multiplex PCR, was used to amplify TCRbeta CDR3 regions from genomic DNA. From the authors' description of their analysis: Within the assay, amplification of reference gene primers was used to estimate how many nucleated cells each sample contained. To quantify the absolute abundance of each unique TCRbeta CDR3 rearrangement, sequence reads were collapsed and filtered. For each sample, productive Simpson clonality was calculated as the square root of Simpson's diversity index across productive rearrangements. Imported from immuneACCESS, the table was reduced by TCRdb to in-frame sequences with V and J called. These copies leave out some clones; in studies compared against another copy, an unresolved V gene accounts for under half, and the cause of the remainder is not known. V, J and clone size derive from that table, while D and trimming were established from the DNA sequence. The sample data list 270,000 or so clones, and around 86% of these were observed just once. Under 3% of the sample comes from the top ten.

In the prospective study, participants were roughly 18 to 100 years old, resided in approximately 25 geographic areas of the United States, and were enrolled through a virtual design. In the prospective study, participants were assigned to cohorts based on the clinical history participants reported in a screening survey and a study questionnaire. Recovered participants in ImmuneRACE Cohort 3 were defined by two consecutive negative NP/OP PCR tests, clearance by a healthcare professional, or resolution of symptoms. Each participant in the prospective study had whole blood, serum and a nasopharyngeal or oropharyngeal swab collected by mobile phlebotomists. Over an approximately 2-month period, participants in the prospective study had the option of providing additional blood draws and questionnaires. Prospective study blood samples were shipped either frozen or at room temperature before DNA extraction.

Broad study findings and their caveats: The quantity of clinical and demographic metadata differed by source and by participant and was supplied without curation.

The sequencing input was PBMCs or T cells enriched from blood (not recorded which). The rearrangement joined TRBV9 to TRBJ2-2; the central 10 bases match TRBD2. This TCR came from a woman aged 18-29 years who had recovered from COVID-19. CDR3 region: CASSVRSGGATGELFF. The DNA sequence reads TGTGCCAGCAGCGTACGCAGCGGGGGGGCGACCGGGGAGCTGTTTTTT. With the portions outside the CDR3 filled from the reference TRBV9 and TRBJ2-2 genes, the complete variable region becomes DSGVTQTPKHLITATGQRVTLRCSPRSGDLSVYWYQQSLDQGLQFLIQYYNGEERAKGNILERFSAQQFPDLHSELNLSSLELGDSALYFCASSVRSGGATGELFFGEGSRLTVL.